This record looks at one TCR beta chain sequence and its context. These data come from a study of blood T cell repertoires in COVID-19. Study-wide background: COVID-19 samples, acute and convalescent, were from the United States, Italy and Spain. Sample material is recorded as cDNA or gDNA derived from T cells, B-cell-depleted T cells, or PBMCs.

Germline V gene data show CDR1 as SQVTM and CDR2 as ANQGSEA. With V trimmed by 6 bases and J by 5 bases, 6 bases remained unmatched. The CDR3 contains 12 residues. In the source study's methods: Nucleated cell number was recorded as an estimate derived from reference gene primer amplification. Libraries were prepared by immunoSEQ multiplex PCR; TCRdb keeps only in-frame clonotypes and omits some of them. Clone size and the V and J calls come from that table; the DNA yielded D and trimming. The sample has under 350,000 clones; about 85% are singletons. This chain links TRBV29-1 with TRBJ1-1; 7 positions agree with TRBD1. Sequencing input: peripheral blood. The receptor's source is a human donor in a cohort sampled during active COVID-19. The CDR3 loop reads CSVVTGPTEAFF. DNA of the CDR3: TGCAGCGTCGTGACAGGGCCGACTGAAGCTTTCTTT. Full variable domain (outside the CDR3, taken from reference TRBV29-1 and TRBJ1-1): SAVISQKPSRDICQRGTSLTIQCQVDSQVTMMFWYRQQPGQSLTLIATANQGSEATYESGFVIDKFPISRPNLTFSTLTVSNMSPEDSSIYLCSVVTGPTEAFFGQGTRLTVV.